The 17 T cell receptor beta chains given below trace back to one sample, sequenced in a study of blood T cell repertoires in COVID-19. Measured with immunoSEQ multiplex PCR; TCRdb has only the in-frame clones, and not every one. The table has about 200,000 clones, 80% to 85% seen once. Sequenced material: PBMCs or T cells enriched from blood (not recorded which). Receptors originate from a man aged 35 to 55 who had recovered from COVID-19.

The chain combines TRBV7-9 with TRBJ1-1; TRBD1 might be the D (6 bases). CDR1 is SEHNR, CDR2 FQNEAQ, per germline (reference sequence). The V and J ends lost 2 bases and 0 bases respectively, with 13 bases between them. The CDR3 sequence is 16 residues long. The CDR3 sequence: CASSLPSGDMNTEAFF. The CDR3 DNA is TGTGCCAGCAGCTTACCGTCAGGGGACATGAACACTGAAGCTTTCTTT.

The chain links TRBV19 to TRBJ2-7, with TRBD2 matching 8 bases. Germline V gene data show CDR1 as LNHDA and CDR2 as SQIVND (reference sequence). The CDR3 has 15 amino acids. J was trimmed by 3 bases and V by 5 bases; bases with no gene match: 9. DNA of the CDR3: TGTGCCAGTAGTGCGTCAGCGGGGGTCGACTACGAGCAGTACTTC. This sequence encodes CASSASAGVDYEQYF.

This sequence joins TRBV5-1 and TRBJ2-7; D is unclear. The CDR3 is made up of 13 amino acids. Germline V lookup: CDR1 SGHRS, CDR2 YFSETQ. V shed 0 bases and J shed 6 bases, with 10 bases lying between them. CDR3 protein: CASSLELAGEQYF. The DNA for the CDR3 is TGCGCCAGCAGCTTGGAGTTAGCTGGCGAGCAGTACTTC.

The rearrangement links TRBV9 to TRBJ2-2; D not resolved. The CDR3 runs 14 residues. The V end was cut by 2 bases, the J end by 3 bases, with 8 bases between. Per germline, CDR1 SGDLS and CDR2 YYNGEE. CDR3 loop: CASSVDSHTGELFF. CDR3 bases: TGTGCCAGCAGCGTCGACTCCCACACCGGGGAGCTGTTTTTT.

This rearrangement joins TRBV7-2 to TRBJ1-6, with 7 bases fitting TRBD1. Germline CDR1 is SGHTA and CDR2 is FQGNSA. CDR3 length equals 14 residues. Trimming took 1 base from V and 9 from J; bases not matched to a gene: 3. The CDR3 DNA reads as TGTGCCAGCAGCTTAGGACAGGGTGGTTCACCCCTCCACTTT. Amino acid sequence: CASSLGQGGSPLHF.

The sample holds a few counts of this clone. The gene calls are TRBV4-2 and TRBJ1-6; 8 bases are a match to TRBD1. V lost 4 bases and J lost 8; bases outside the gene matches: 7. The CDR3 runs to 15 residues. In germline, CDR1 is LGHNA, CDR2 YNFKEQ. Here the CDR3 DNA reads TGTGCCAGCAGCCCGGGGACAGGCGAGTATTCACCCCTCCACTTT. Translation: CASSPGTGEYSPLHF.

V usage is TRBV18 and J usage is TRBJ1-1; D gene uncertain. This CDR3 is built from 12 residues. V was clipped by 5 bases and J by 7 bases, with 11 bases between them. CDR1 KGHSH and CDR2 LQKENI come from the germline V gene. The CDR3 spells CASSSTSLEAFF. CDR3 nucleotides: TGTGCCAGCTCATCCACTAGCCTTGAAGCTTTCTTT.

This sequence joins TRBV7-9 and TRBJ1-5, with 8 bases aligning to TRBD1. Germline values: CDR1 SEHNR, CDR2 FQNEAQ (reference sequence). This CDR3 has 15 amino acids. Unmatched junction bases numbered 7, after V lost 4 bases and J lost 5 bases. CDR3 DNA sequence: TGTGCCAGCAGCTCAGGGGGCAGGGCCTATCAGCCCCAGCATTTT. Amino acid sequence: CASSSGGRAYQPQHF.

The chain joins TRBV10-3 to TRBJ1-2, with 7 bases matching TRBD1. Germline CDR1 and CDR2: ENHRY and SYGVKD. V lost 6 bases, J lost 6 bases, and 4 bases stayed unmatched. The CDR3 is 12 residues long. The DNA of the CDR3 is TGTGCCATCAGGACAGGGTCGGATGGCTACACCTTC. Its protein product is CAIRTGSDGYTF.

V and J are TRBV18 and TRBJ2-2; the match to TRBD1 covers 8 bases. The length of the CDR3 is 15 residues. Germline CDR1 KGHSH, CDR2 LQKENI. V shed 6 bases and J 1 base; nucleotides not matched to a gene: 4. CDR3 sequence (DNA): TGTGCCAGCTCCCGCGGACAGGGGAACACCGGGGAGCTGTTTTTT. It translates to CASSRGQGNTGELFF.

The chain couples TRBV30 to TRBJ2-1, with TRBD2 identical over 14 bases. CDR3 length: 18 residues. Trimming took 0 bases from V and 4 from J; bases not matched to a gene: 8. CDR1 GTSNPN and CDR2 SVGIG come from the germline V gene (reference sequence). The CDR3 bases are TGTGCCTGGAGTGTAGGAAGACTAGCGGGGGGGCCGTACAATGAGCAGTTCTTC. Translated: CAWSVGRLAGGPYNEQFF.

V usage is TRBV5-4 and J usage is TRBJ1-4; D remains unclear. Per the germline V gene, CDR1 is SGHNT and CDR2 is YYREEE (reference sequence). V was shortened by 1 base and J by 8 bases, with 12 bases between the two germline ends. CDR3 length equals 14 residues. In nucleotides, the CDR3 is TGTGCCAGCAGCTTGTCAGCGGGAGGGGAAAAACTGTTTTTT. It is translated as CASSLSAGGEKLFF. Looking up the rest from reference TRBV5-4 and TRBJ1-4 gives the full variable domain: ETGVTQSPTHLIKTRGQQVTLRCSSQSGHNTVSWYQQALGQGPQFIFQYYREEENGRGNFPPRFSGLQFPNYSSELNVNALELDDSALYLCASSLSAGGEKLFFGSGTQLSVL.

The genes are TRBV11-2 and TRBJ2-7; a weak D match, TRBD2 (5 bases). The CDR3 consists of 12 residues. Trimming took off 5 bases at V and 7 bases at J, with 12 bases between the two ends. Germline loops: CDR1 SGHAT, CDR2 FQNNGV. Here the CDR3 DNA reads TGTGCCAGCAGCGGACTGTCTGGAGAGCAGTACTTC. Protein sequence: CASSGLSGEQYF.

The CDR3 spells CARRNRVTTGELFF. The CDR3, as DNA: TGTGCCAGGAGAAACAGGGTCACCACCGGGGAGCTGTTTTTT. This sequence joins TRBV7-2 and TRBJ2-2; possible D gene TRBD1, 6 bases. This CDR3 has 14 amino acids. With 9 bases removed from V and 4 bases from J, the gap between germline ends came to 15 bases. From germline, CDR1 is SGHTA and CDR2 FQGNSA.

The rearrangement links TRBV7-9 to TRBJ2-1; 10 nucleotides line up with TRBD2. V lost 0 bases to trimming and J lost 7 bases; unmatched junction nucleotides: 3. Germline V gene lookup returns CDR1 SEHNR and CDR2 FQNEAQ (reference sequence). The CDR3 has 15 residues. The CDR3 reads CASSLAGTSVNEQFF. CDR3 bases: TGTGCCAGCAGCTTAGCGGGGACTAGCGTTAATGAGCAGTTCTTC.

This clone was detected only a few times. This chain uses TRBV30 with TRBJ1-2; D ambiguous. This CDR3 is 13 amino acids long. Germline CDR1 is GTSNPN and CDR2 is SVGIG (reference sequence). Trimming pared 0 bases from V and 1 base from J, leaving 6 bases between. In DNA form, the CDR3 reads TGTGCCTGGAGTGTACTAAATAACTATGGCTACACCTTC. It is translated as CAWSVLNNYGYTF.

V usage is TRBV14 and J usage is TRBJ2-1; tentatively, D is TRBD2 (5 bases). The germline CDR1 and CDR2 sequences are SGHDN and FVKESK. The CDR3 covers 16 residues. Trimming took off 4 bases at V and 6 bases at J, with 19 bases between the two ends. The CDR3 reads CASSLRWERYSNEQFF. The DNA for the CDR3 is TGTGCCAGCAGCCTCAGGTGGGAGCGGTATTCCAATGAGCAGTTCTTC.